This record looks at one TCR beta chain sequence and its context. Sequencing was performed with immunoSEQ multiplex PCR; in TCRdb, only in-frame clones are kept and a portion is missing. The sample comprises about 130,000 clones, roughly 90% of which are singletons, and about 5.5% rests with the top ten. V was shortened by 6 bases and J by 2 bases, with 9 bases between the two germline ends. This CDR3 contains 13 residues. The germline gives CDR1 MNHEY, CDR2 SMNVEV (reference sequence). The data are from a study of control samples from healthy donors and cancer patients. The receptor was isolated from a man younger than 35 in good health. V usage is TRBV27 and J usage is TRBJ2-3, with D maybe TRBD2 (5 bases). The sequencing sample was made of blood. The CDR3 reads CASRGSSTDTQYF. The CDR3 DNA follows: TGTGCCAGCAGAGGGAGCTCCACAGATACGCAGTATTTT.